This entry is about one T cell receptor (beta chain). The antigen remains unidentified. This specimen comes from a study of cytomegalovirus exposure and HLA in healthy donors. Study at large: Prior work identified under 130 million unique TCR beta sequences in about 179 million T cells.

A multiplex PCR was run with 60 Vbeta primers and 13 Jbeta primers. The data were produced by immunoSEQ multiplex PCR, yet TCRdb's version contains in-frame clones alone and is incomplete. The sample data list about 78,000 clones. Between the trimmed V and J ends, which lost 1 base and 0 bases, there was a span of 16 bases. Germline V CDR1 and CDR2: SGHAT, FQNNGV. This CDR3 comprises 17 residues. Overall study results and limits: Roughly uniform depth of sequencing across donors was assumed in presence/absence analyses. In an earlier analysis, productive rearrangement rates for most beta V segments clustered near 87% or 30%.

Material: PBMCs. The receptor comes from a female donor in good health and CMV-seropositive. This chain links TRBV11-2 with TRBJ2-7; tentatively, D is TRBD2 (7 bases). CDR3 in DNA: TGTGCCAGCAGCTTAGGGGGGGGCCCCCCGGTCTCCTACGAGCAGTACTTC. Protein sequence: CASSLGGGPPVSYEQYF.